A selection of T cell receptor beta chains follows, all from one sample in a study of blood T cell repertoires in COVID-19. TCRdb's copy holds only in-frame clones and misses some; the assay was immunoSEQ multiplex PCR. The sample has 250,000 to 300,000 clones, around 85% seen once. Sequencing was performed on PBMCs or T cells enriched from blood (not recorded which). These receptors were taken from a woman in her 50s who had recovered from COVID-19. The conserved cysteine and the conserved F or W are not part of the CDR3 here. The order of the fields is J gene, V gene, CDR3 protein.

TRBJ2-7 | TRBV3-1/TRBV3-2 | ASSQGGLFYEQY
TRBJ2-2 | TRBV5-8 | ASSLSMTSGNTGELF
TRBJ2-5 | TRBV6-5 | ASSDLSQGIETQY
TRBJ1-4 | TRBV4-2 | ASSQARGTEGEKLF
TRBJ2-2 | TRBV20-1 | SASSGRRGGELF
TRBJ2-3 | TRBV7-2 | ASSFGWGADTQY
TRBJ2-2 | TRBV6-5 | ATGTGNTGELF
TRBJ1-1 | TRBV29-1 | SVARAGLSTVAF
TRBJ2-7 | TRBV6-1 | ASSEEMVGSYEQY
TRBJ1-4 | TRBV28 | ASFDRINEKLF
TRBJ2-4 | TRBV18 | ASSPGTEKNIQY
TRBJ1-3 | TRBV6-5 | ASSYSDSPSGNTIY
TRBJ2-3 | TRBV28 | ASTLKGADTQY
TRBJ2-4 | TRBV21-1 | ASSKMDDSGRANIQY
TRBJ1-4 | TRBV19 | ASQVPRRGEKLF
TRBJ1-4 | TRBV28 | ASSRTGPTEKLF